This record covers a single T cell receptor beta chain. All donors qualified as healthy HIV-negative adults and had experienced no recent acute infections or vaccinations. Assay execution took place at the deep level. Here immunoSEQ multiplex PCR was the method, and the copy in TCRdb shows in-frame clones only, minus some. The data contain roughly 2.4 million clones, approximately 95% of them seen just once; the ten biggest clones take up around 0.13%. The data were taken from a study of shared clonotypes between healthy human individuals. This receptor was obtained from a man aged 18-30 years in good health. Sequencing was done on a sample of naive CD4+ T cells sorted from blood. Subset denoted: CD45RA+ positively selected.

The CDR3 region is CASSGQGGPGNTIYF. CDR3 bases: TGTGCCAGCAGTGGCCAGGGAGGCCCTGGAAACACCATATATTTT. The chain carries TRBV2 and TRBJ1-3, with D perhaps matching TRBD1 (5 bases). V lost 4 bases, J lost 2 bases, and 12 bases lay in between. Germline V gene lookup returns CDR1 SNHLY and CDR2 FYNNEI. This CDR3 spans 15 amino acids.